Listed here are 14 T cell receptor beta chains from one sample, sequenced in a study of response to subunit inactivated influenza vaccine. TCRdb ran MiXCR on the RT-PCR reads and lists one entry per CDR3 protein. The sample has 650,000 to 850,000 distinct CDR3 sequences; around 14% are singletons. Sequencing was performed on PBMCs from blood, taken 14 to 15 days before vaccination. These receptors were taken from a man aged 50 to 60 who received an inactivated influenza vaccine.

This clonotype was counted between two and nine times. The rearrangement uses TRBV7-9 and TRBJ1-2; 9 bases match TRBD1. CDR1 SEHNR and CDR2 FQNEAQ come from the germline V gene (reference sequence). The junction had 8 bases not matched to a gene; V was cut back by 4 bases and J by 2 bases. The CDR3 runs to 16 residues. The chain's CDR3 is CASSSTGGGWNYGYTF. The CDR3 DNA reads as TGTGCCAGCAGCTCGACAGGGGGTGGATGGAACTATGGCTACACCTTC.

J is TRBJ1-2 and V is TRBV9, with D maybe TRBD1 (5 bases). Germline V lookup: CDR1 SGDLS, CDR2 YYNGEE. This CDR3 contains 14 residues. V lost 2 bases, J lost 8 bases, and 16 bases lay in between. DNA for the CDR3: TGTGCCAGCAGCGTTTCCGGGACTTTGGGCGGCTACACCTTC. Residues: CASSVSGTLGGYTF.

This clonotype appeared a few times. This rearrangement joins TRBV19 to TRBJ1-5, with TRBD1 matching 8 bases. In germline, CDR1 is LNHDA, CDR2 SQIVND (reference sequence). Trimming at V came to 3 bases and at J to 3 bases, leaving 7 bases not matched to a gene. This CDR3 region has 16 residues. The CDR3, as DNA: TGTGCCAGTAGTATGAACAGGGGGAGTTACAATCAGCCCCAGCATTTT. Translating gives CASSMNRGSYNQPQHF.

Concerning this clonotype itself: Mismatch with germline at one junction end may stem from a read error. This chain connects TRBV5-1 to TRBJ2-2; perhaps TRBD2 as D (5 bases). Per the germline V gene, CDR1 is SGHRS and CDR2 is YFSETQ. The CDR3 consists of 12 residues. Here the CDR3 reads CASILDFGELFF. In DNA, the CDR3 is TGCGCCAGCATCTTGGACTTCGGGGAGCTGTTTTTT.

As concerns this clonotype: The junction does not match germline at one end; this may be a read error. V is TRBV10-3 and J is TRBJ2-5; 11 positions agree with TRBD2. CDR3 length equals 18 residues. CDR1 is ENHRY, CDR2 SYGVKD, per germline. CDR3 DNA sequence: TGTGCCAGCAGTGTGGGACAGCGACTAGCGGGACCCCAAGAGACCCAGTACTTC. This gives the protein CASSVGQRLAGPQETQYF.

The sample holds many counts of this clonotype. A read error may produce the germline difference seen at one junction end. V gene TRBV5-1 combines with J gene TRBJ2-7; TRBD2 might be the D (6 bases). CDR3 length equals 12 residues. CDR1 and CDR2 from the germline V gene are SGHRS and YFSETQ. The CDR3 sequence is CASSWDSYEQYF. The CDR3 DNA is TGTGCCAGCAGCTGGGACTCTTACGAGCAGTACTTC.

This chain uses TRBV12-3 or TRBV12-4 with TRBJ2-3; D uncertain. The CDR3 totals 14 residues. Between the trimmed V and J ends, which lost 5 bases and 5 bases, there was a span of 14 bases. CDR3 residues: CASSHRVAVDTQYF. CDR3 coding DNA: TGTGCCAGCAGTCACCGGGTAGCTGTAGATACGCAGTATTTT.

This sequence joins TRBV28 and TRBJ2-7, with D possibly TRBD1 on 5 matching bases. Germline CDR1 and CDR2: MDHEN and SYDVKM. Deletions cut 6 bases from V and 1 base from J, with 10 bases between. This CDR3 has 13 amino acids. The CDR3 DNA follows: TGTGCCAGCAGGAGAGGACAATCCTACGAGCAGTACTTC. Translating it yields CASRRGQSYEQYF.

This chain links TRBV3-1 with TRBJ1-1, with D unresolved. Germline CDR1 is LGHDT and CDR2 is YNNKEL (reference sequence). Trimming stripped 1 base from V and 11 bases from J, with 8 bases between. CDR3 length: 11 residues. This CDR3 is CASSQAFSAFF. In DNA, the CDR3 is TGTGCCAGCAGCCAAGCTTTCTCCGCTTTCTTT.

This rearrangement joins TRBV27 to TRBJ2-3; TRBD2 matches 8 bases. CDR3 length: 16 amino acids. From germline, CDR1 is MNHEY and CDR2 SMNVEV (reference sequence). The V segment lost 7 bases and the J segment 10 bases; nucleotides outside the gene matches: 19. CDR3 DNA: TGTGCCAGCACAAGTGGACGGGAGGGCGGTGGGGTGGCGCAGTATTTT. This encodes CASTSGREGGGVAQYF.

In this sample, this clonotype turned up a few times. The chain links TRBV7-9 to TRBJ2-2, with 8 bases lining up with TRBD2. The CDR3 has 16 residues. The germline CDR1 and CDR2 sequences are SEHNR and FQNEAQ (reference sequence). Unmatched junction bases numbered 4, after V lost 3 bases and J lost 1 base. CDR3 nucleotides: TGTGCCAGCAGCTTCGGGCTAGCGGGGAACACCGGGGAGCTGTTTTTT. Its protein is CASSFGLAGNTGELFF.

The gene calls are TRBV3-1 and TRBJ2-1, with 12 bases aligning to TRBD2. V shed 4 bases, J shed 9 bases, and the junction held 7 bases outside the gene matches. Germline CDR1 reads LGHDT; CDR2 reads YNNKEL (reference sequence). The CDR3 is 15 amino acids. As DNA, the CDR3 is TGTGCCAGCAGCCCTGCTAGCGGGGGGGCCACTGAGCAGTTCTTC. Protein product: CASSPASGGATEQFF.

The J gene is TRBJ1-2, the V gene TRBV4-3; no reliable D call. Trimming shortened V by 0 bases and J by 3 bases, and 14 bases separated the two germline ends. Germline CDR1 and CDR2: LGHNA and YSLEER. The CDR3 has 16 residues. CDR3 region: CASSQDLRIFHYGYTF. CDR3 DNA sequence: TGCGCCAGCAGCCAAGATTTGAGGATCTTCCACTATGGCTACACCTTC.

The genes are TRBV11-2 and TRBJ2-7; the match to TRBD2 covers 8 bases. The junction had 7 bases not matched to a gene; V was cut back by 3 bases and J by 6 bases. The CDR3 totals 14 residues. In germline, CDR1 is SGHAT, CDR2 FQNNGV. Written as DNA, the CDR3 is TGTGCCAGCAGCTTTAAGCAGGGACTAGGCGAGCAGTACTTC. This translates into CASSFKQGLGEQYF.